These T cell receptor beta chains were read from a single sample in a study of glioma-infiltrating T cells after dendritic cell vaccination. Sequencing was performed with immunoSEQ multiplex PCR; in TCRdb, only in-frame clones are kept and a portion is missing. Altogether tens of thousands of clones are present, roughly 82% being singletons, with the ten largest covering 2.1%. The sequencing used blood, collected before dendritic cell vaccination. These receptors were taken from a human donor with glioblastoma. The CDR3 runs from the conserved cysteine through the conserved F or W. Each record gives: V gene, clone size, CDR3 length, D gene, J gene, CDR3 DNA, CDR3 protein. A D gene is named only where the DNA matches it firmly. For some rows the clone size is stated as once, few or many, or as a class when expanded; others skip it.

V: TRBV7-2; size: few; length: 15; D: .; J: TRBJ2-7; DNA: TGTGCCAGCAGCTCACGTTACGGGACAAGCTACGAGCAGTACTTC; CDR3: CASSSRYGTSYEQYF
V: TRBV19; size: .; length: 13; D: TRBD1; J: TRBJ1-1; DNA: TGTGCCAGTAGTACCGGACAGGGCGGTCGGGCTTTCTTT; CDR3: CASSTGQGGRAFF
V: TRBV11-2; size: .; length: 15; D: .; J: TRBJ1-1; DNA: TGTGCCAGCAGCTTAGCAGCCCGGGGAAGCACTGAAGCTTTCTTT; CDR3: CASSLAARGSTEAFF
V: TRBV10-3; size: .; length: 18; D: TRBD1; J: TRBJ2-2; DNA: TGTGCCATCACCCGAGACAGGGCTTCGTATACGAACACCGGGGAGCTGTTTTTT; CDR3: CAITRDRASYTNTGELFF
V: TRBV4-1; size: .; length: 15; D: .; J: TRBJ1-4; DNA: TGCGCCAGCAGCCAAAGTCCGGGGGGTGGGGAAAAACTGTTTTTT; CDR3: CASSQSPGGGEKLFF
V: TRBV19; size: .; length: 15; D: TRBD2; J: TRBJ2-5; DNA: TGTGCCAGTAGTACGGGACTAGCGGGGTCCGAGACCCAGTACTTC; CDR3: CASSTGLAGSETQYF
V: TRBV19; size: .; length: 16; D: .; J: TRBJ2-2; DNA: TGTGCCAGTAGTCCGGGGACTCTATCGAACACCGGGGAGCTGTTTTTT; CDR3: CASSPGTLSNTGELFF
V: TRBV5-8; size: few; length: 15; D: TRBD1; J: TRBJ1-5; DNA: TGTGCCAGCATAAAACAGGGGTATAGCAATCAGCCCCAGCATTTT; CDR3: CASIKQGYSNQPQHF
V: TRBV4-1; size: .; length: 15; D: TRBD1; J: TRBJ2-5; DNA: TGCGCCAGCAGGTACGGACAGGGAACCCAAGAGACCCAGTACTTC; CDR3: CASRYGQGTQETQYF
V: TRBV2; size: .; length: 13; D: .; J: TRBJ1-1; DNA: TGTGCCAGCAGACTCTCGGGGGGGCGCGGAGCTTTCTTT; CDR3: CASRLSGGRGAFF
V: TRBV2; size: few; length: 15; D: .; J: TRBJ1-4; DNA: TGTGCCAGCAGTGGCACAGGACCAACTAATGAAAAACTGTTTTTT; CDR3: CASSGTGPTNEKLFF
V: TRBV5-4; size: .; length: 15; D: .; J: TRBJ1-2; DNA: TGTGCCAGCAGCTTGGGCCCAGAGGGAGTGAATGGCTACACCTTC; CDR3: CASSLGPEGVNGYTF
V: TRBV5-1; size: .; length: 11; D: .; J: TRBJ2-5; DNA: TGCGCCAGCAGCCTAGTAGAGACCCAGTACTTC; CDR3: CASSLVETQYF
V: TRBV7-2; size: .; length: 14; D: .; J: TRBJ2-2; DNA: TGTGCCAGCAGCTTGGAGCTACTCACCGGGGAGCTGTTTTTT; CDR3: CASSLELLTGELFF
V: TRBV27; size: .; length: 13; D: .; J: TRBJ1-2; DNA: TGTGCCAGCTCATTAAGGGGGAGTGGTGGCTACACCTTC; CDR3: CASSLRGSGGYTF
V: TRBV6-6; size: .; length: 13; D: TRBD1; J: TRBJ2-5; DNA: TGTGCCAGCAGGACAGGGCCCCAAGAGACCCAGTACTTC; CDR3: CASRTGPQETQYF
V: TRBV2; size: .; length: 15; D: TRBD1; J: TRBJ2-4; DNA: TGTGCCAGCAGCGCGGACAGGGTAGCCAAAAACATTCAGTACTTC; CDR3: CASSADRVAKNIQYF
V: TRBV5-1; size: few; length: 18; D: TRBD1; J: TRBJ2-6; DNA: TGCGCCAGCAGCTTGGCCTGGGGGACAGGGGATGGGGCCAACGTCCTGACTTTC; CDR3: CASSLAWGTGDGANVLTF
V: TRBV5-8; size: .; length: 15; D: .; J: TRBJ1-2; DNA: TGTGCCAGCAGCCCAGGGACTACTCCTATCTATGGCTACACCTTC; CDR3: CASSPGTTPIYGYTF
V: TRBV15; size: .; length: 15; D: .; J: TRBJ2-5; DNA: TGTGCCACCAGCAGAGATGCCCCTACGCGAGAGACCCAGTACTTC; CDR3: CATSRDAPTRETQYF
V: TRBV6-1; size: .; length: 18; D: TRBD2; J: TRBJ2-5; DNA: TGTGCCAGCAGTGACGGGACTAGCGGGAGGGCCAGCCGAGAGACCCAGTACTTC; CDR3: CASSDGTSGRASRETQYF
V: TRBV4-1; size: .; length: 16; D: TRBD2; J: TRBJ2-2; DNA: TGCGCCAGCAGCCAAGTTACTAGCGGGGGGACCGGGGAGCTGTTTTTT; CDR3: CASSQVTSGGTGELFF
V: TRBV6-5; size: .; length: 16; D: TRBD2; J: TRBJ2-2; DNA: TGTGCCAGCAGTTATCGGGGAACGGGAGGCACCGGGGAGCTGTTTTTT; CDR3: CASSYRGTGGTGELFF
V: TRBV11-3; size: .; length: 12; D: .; J: TRBJ2-1; DNA: TGTGCCAGCAGCTTAAGTGAGAATGAGCAGTTCTTC; CDR3: CASSLSENEQFF
V: TRBV13; size: .; length: 14; D: .; J: TRBJ2-7; DNA: TGTGCCAGCAGCTTAGGCACGGAGAACTACGAGCAGTACTTC; CDR3: CASSLGTENYEQYF
V: TRBV5-1; size: once; length: 14; D: .; J: TRBJ2-5; DNA: TGCGCCAGCAGCCTGGGCTCCGTTGAGGGGACCCAGTACTTC; CDR3: CASSLGSVEGTQYF
V: TRBV6-6; size: .; length: 14; D: .; J: TRBJ1-1; DNA: TGTGCCAGCAGTTCCGGGGGGATGAACACTGAAGCTTTCTTT; CDR3: CASSSGGMNTEAFF
V: TRBV5-6; size: .; length: 14; D: .; J: TRBJ1-4; DNA: TGTGCCAGCTTCCTCTCGGGACTTAATGAAAAACTGTTTTTT; CDR3: CASFLSGLNEKLFF
V: TRBV30; size: .; length: 13; D: .; J: TRBJ1-1; DNA: TGTGCCCGAGCGGACGGGATGAACACTGAAGCTTTCTTT; CDR3: CARADGMNTEAFF
V: TRBV23-1; size: .; length: 17; D: .; J: TRBJ2-7; DNA: TGCGCCAGCAGTCAGTCCCCCCCGGGACACCGAACCTACGAGCAGTACTTC; CDR3: CASSQSPPGHRTYEQYF
V: TRBV27; size: .; length: 16; D: .; J: TRBJ1-1; DNA: TGTGCCAGCAGTCGAACGAGCCCCGACATGAACACTGAAGCTTTCTTT; CDR3: CASSRTSPDMNTEAFF
V: TRBV9; size: once; length: 17; D: TRBD1; J: TRBJ1-2; DNA: TGTGCCAGCAGCGTTCTAAGCAGGGGGCTTTCGGGGTATGGCTACACCTTC; CDR3: CASSVLSRGLSGYGYTF
V: TRBV7-8; size: .; length: 17; D: TRBD2; J: TRBJ2-2; DNA: TGTGCCAGCAGCTTAGCAGTAGCGGGATACGAAGGCGGGGAGCTGTTTTTT; CDR3: CASSLAVAGYEGGELFF
V: TRBV7-2; size: .; length: 15; D: .; J: TRBJ1-1; DNA: TGTGCCAGCAGCTTAGAAGCTTCGACAGCCACCGAAGCTTTCTTT; CDR3: CASSLEASTATEAFF
V: TRBV5-1; size: .; length: 16; D: TRBD1; J: TRBJ1-1; DNA: TGCGCCAGCAGCTTGGCCGACAGGGACCTCTTCACTGAAGCTTTCTTT; CDR3: CASSLADRDLFTEAFF
V: TRBV2; size: .; length: 14; D: .; J: TRBJ2-7; DNA: TGTGCCAGCATCGGACAGCGGAACTCCTACGAGCAGTACTTC; CDR3: CASIGQRNSYEQYF
V: TRBV5-1; size: .; length: 15; D: TRBD2; J: TRBJ2-3; DNA: TGCGCCAGCAGCTTTAGCGGGGGGAGCACAGATACGCAGTATTTT; CDR3: CASSFSGGSTDTQYF
V: TRBV7-9; size: .; length: 16; D: TRBD1; J: TRBJ2-1; DNA: TGTGCCAGCAGCCCAGGGGGCACACTTTCCTACAATGAGCAGTTCTTC; CDR3: CASSPGGTLSYNEQFF
V: TRBV27; size: .; length: 16; D: TRBD2; J: TRBJ2-1; DNA: TGTGCCAGCAGTTCACAAGGACTAGCGGCGAACAATGAGCAGTTCTTC; CDR3: CASSSQGLAANNEQFF
V: TRBV6-1; size: .; length: 13; D: .; J: TRBJ1-5; DNA: TGTGCCAGCAGGGGGGAGGGTGATCAGCCCCAGCATTTT; CDR3: CASRGEGDQPQHF
V: TRBV6-5; size: once; length: 16; D: .; J: TRBJ1-1; DNA: TGTGCCAGCAGTTACTCTCTTGGGACACAGAACACTGAAGCTTTCTTT; CDR3: CASSYSLGTQNTEAFF
V: TRBV5-6; size: .; length: 12; D: .; J: TRBJ2-3; DNA: TGTGCCAGCAGCTTCGAGGAAGATACGCAGTATTTT; CDR3: CASSFEEDTQYF
V: TRBV27; size: .; length: 16; D: .; J: TRBJ2-1; DNA: TGTGCCAGCAACCGCAACCCCCTAGGAGAATACAATGAGCAGTTCTTC; CDR3: CASNRNPLGEYNEQFF
V: TRBV30; size: .; length: 12; D: .; J: TRBJ1-2; DNA: TGTGCCTGGAGGGCAGATCACTATGGCTACACCTTC; CDR3: CAWRADHYGYTF
V: TRBV5-1; size: once; length: 14; D: .; J: TRBJ1-2; DNA: TGCGCCAGCAGCGAGCGACTGACTAACTATGGCTACACCTTC; CDR3: CASSERLTNYGYTF
V: TRBV7-3; size: .; length: 13; D: .; J: TRBJ1-1; DNA: TGTGCCAGCAGCTTAATGGGCAGGGGTGAAGCTTTCTTT; CDR3: CASSLMGRGEAFF
V: TRBV19; size: .; length: 14; D: TRBD1; J: TRBJ1-1; DNA: TGTGCCAGTAGGACAGGGGCCATGAACACTGAAGCTTTCTTT; CDR3: CASRTGAMNTEAFF
V: TRBV5-4; size: few; length: 15; D: TRBD2; J: TRBJ2-2; DNA: TGTGCCAGCAGGCTAGCGGGAGCTGGAGCCGGGGAGCTGTTTTTT; CDR3: CASRLAGAGAGELFF
V: TRBV11-1; size: .; length: 12; D: .; J: TRBJ2-7; DNA: TGTGCCAGCAGCTTAGGAGACTACGAGCAGTACTTC; CDR3: CASSLGDYEQYF
V: TRBV5-1; size: .; length: 16; D: TRBD2; J: TRBJ2-2; DNA: TGCGCCAGCAAACAGCCTGAGGGAGGGCACACCGGGGAGCTGTTTTTT; CDR3: CASKQPEGGHTGELFF